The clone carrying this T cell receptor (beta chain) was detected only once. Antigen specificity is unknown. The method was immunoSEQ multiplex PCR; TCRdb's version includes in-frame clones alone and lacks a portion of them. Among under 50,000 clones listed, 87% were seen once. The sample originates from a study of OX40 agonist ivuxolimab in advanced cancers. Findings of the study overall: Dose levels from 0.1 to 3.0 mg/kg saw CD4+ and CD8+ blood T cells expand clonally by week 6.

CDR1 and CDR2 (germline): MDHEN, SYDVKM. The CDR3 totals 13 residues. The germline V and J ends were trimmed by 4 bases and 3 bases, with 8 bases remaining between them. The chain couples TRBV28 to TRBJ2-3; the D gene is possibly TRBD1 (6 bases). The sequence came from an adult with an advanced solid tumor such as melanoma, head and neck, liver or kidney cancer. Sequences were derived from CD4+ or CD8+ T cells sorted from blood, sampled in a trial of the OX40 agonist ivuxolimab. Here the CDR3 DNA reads TGTGCCAGCAGTTCACAGGGTACAGATACGCAGTATTTT. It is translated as CASSSQGTDTQYF.